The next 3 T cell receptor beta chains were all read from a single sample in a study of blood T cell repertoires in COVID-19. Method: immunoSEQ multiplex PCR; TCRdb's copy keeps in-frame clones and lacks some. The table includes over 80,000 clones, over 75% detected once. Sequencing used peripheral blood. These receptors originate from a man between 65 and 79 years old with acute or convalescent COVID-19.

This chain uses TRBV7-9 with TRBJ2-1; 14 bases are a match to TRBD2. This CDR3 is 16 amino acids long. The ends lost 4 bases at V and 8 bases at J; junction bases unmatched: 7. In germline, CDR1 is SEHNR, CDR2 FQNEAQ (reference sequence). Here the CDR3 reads CASSSIGLAGGHEQFF. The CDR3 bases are TGTGCCAGCAGCTCGATCGGACTAGCGGGAGGCCATGAGCAGTTCTTC.

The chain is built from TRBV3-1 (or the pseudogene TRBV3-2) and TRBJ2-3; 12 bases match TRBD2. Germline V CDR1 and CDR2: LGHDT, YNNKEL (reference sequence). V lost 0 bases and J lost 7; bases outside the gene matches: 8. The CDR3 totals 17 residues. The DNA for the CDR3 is TGTGCCAGCAGCCAAGACTTACTAGCGGGGGGTGCGAATACGCAGTATTTT. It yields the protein CASSQDLLAGGANTQYF.

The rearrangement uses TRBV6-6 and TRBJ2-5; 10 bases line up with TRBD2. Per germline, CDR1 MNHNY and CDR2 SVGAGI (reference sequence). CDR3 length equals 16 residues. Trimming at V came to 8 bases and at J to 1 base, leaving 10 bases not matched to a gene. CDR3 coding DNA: TGTGCCAGCTCCAGAGGGGCTAGCGGGGGCCAAGAGACCCAGTACTTC. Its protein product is CASSRGASGGQETQYF.